Below are 16 T cell receptor beta chains sequenced from a single sample in a study of memory CD8 T cells in hepatitis C reinfection. Data came from immunoSEQ multiplex PCR; TCRdb stores just in-frame clones and leaves some out. This table has more than 35,000 clones, approximately 88% appearing once. Indicated time point: peak reinfection, 3 to 8 weeks after reinfection detection. Sorted cells were sequenced directly ex vivo without any in vitro expansion. The sample was naive CD8+ T cells sorted from blood. The receptors were sampled from a man between 18 and 35 years old with hepatitis C virus infection.

The rearrangement joins TRBV27 to TRBJ1-4; 9 bases line up with TRBD1. The CDR3 totals 14 residues. The germline gives CDR1 MNHEY, CDR2 SMNVEV (reference sequence). V gave up 6 bases and J gave up 8 bases; unmatched junction bases: 7. Here the CDR3 reads CASSPTGGDEKLFF. CDR3 coding DNA: TGTGCCAGCAGCCCGACAGGGGGAGACGAAAAACTGTTTTTT.

This rearrangement joins TRBV4-1 to TRBJ2-7, with 10 positions matching TRBD1. This CDR3 has 15 amino acids. CDR1 is MGHRA, CDR2 YSYEKL, per germline. Unmatched junction bases numbered 6, after V lost 5 bases and J lost 2 bases. CDR3 nucleotides: TGCGCCAGCAGCTTTACCGGGACAGGGGCCTACGAGCAGTACGTC. Translation gives CASSFTGTGAYEQYV.

The chain combines TRBV5-1 with TRBJ1-1, with TRBD1 matching over 8 bases. CDR3 size: 14 residues. CDR1 and CDR2 from the germline V gene are SGHRS and YFSETQ. V was clipped by 5 bases and J by 1 base; unmatched bases: 4. The CDR3 nucleotides are TGCGCCAGCAGACCCGGACAGGGGAACACTGAAGCTTTCTTT. Encoded protein: CASRPGQGNTEAFF.

This chain connects TRBV2 to TRBJ1-5; 7 bases map to TRBD1. Germline CDR1 and CDR2: SNHLY and FYNNEI. CDR3 length equals 16 residues. V was pared by 7 bases and J by 4 bases, with 13 bases of the junction left unmatched. CDR3 coding DNA: TGTGCCAGCACGTCTCTTAGGACAGGTGGTAATCAGCCCCAGCATTTT. This translates into CASTSLRTGGNQPQHF.

The genes are TRBV7-3 and TRBJ2-1; possibly TRBD2 for D (6 bases). The ends were cut back, 5 bases at V and 6 bases at J, with 14 bases in the middle. This CDR3 spans 14 amino acids. The germline V gene encodes CDR1 SGHTA and CDR2 FQGTGA. The CDR3 region has the DNA TGTGCCAGCAGCCAAAACGGGGAGGTCAATGAGCAGTTCTTC. Protein product: CASSQNGEVNEQFF.

The chain is built from TRBV2 and TRBJ2-1; the D gene is possibly TRBD2 (5 bases). The CDR3 has 15 residues. The V and J ends lost 3 bases and 3 bases respectively, with 12 bases between them. Germline values: CDR1 SNHLY, CDR2 FYNNEI. The DNA of the CDR3 is TGTGCCAGCAGTGAGGCCCGCGGGTACTACAATGAGCAGTTCTTC. This gives the protein CASSEARGYYNEQFF.

In its sample, this clone was seen a few times. In the same sample, other DNA sequences code for this CDR3. J is TRBJ1-2 and V is TRBV4-1, with no clear D. V was trimmed by 0 bases and J by 4 bases, leaving 9 bases between them. The CDR3 covers 14 residues. CDR1 and CDR2 (germline): MGHRA, YSYEKL. The CDR3 protein is CASSQDSGGYGYTF. For the CDR3, the DNA is TGCGCCAGCAGCCAAGATTCAGGAGGCTATGGCTACACCTTC.

The chain employs TRBV27 and TRBJ2-2; 7 nucleotides match TRBD1. Germline V lookup: CDR1 MNHEY, CDR2 SMNVEV (reference sequence). CDR3 size: 16 residues. With V trimmed by 6 bases and J by 1 base, 8 bases remained unmatched. This chain's CDR3 is CASRGSRTGNTGELFF. CDR3 nucleotides: TGTGCCAGCAGGGGCTCTAGGACAGGGAACACCGGGGAGCTGTTTTTT.

The rearrangement uses TRBV19 and TRBJ1-1; 10 nucleotides agree with TRBD1. Losses at the gene ends were 6 bases for V and 0 bases for J; bases not matched to a gene: 4. The germline V gene encodes CDR1 LNHDA and CDR2 SQIVND (reference sequence). The CDR3 is 15 residues long. Here the CDR3 DNA reads TGTGCCAGTAGCCCGGACAGGGGGATGAACACTGAAGCTTTCTTT. This sequence encodes CASSPDRGMNTEAFF.

The chain uses TRBV2 and TRBJ2-3; 11 positions match TRBD1. The V segment lost 2 bases and the J segment 2 bases; nucleotides outside the gene matches: 6. Per the germline V gene, CDR1 is SNHLY and CDR2 is FYNNEI. The CDR3 has 17 residues. The CDR3 coding sequence is TGTGCCAGCAGTGAAATCGGACAGGGGGCGAACACAGATACGCAGTATTTT. Protein: CASSEIGQGANTDTQYF. Variable domain in full (rest from reference TRBV2 and TRBJ2-3): EPEVTQTPSHQVTQMGQEVILRCVPISNHLYFYWYRQILGQKVEFLVSFYNNEISEKSEIFDDQFSVERPDGSNFTLKIRSTKLEDSAMYFCASSEIGQGANTDTQYFGPGTRLTVL.

The chain joins TRBV10-1 to TRBJ2-2; TRBD2 matches 14 bases. The CDR3 spans 18 residues. Trimming cost V 3 bases and J 4 bases; bases outside gene matches: 7. CDR1 WNHNN and CDR2 SYGVQD come from the germline V gene (reference sequence). The CDR3 DNA reads TGCGCCAGCAGTGATGGGACTAGCGGGAGTTCGGGCACCGGGGAGCTGTTTTTT. The encoded protein is CASSDGTSGSSGTGELFF.

The chain has TRBV18 and TRBJ2-3, with 12 bases aligning to TRBD2. This CDR3 is built from 16 residues. CDR1 is KGHSH, CDR2 LQKENI, per germline. V lost 3 bases, J lost 6 bases, and 7 bases stayed unmatched. The CDR3: CASSPGLAGTKDTQYF. For the CDR3, the DNA is TGTGCCAGCTCACCCGGACTAGCGGGGACGAAGGATACGCAGTATTTT.

The V gene is TRBV30, the J gene TRBJ1-5; 8 bases are shared with TRBD1. The CDR3 runs to 14 residues. CDR1 is GTSNPN, CDR2 SVGIG, per germline (reference sequence). Losses at the gene ends were 2 bases for V and 2 bases for J; bases not matched to a gene: 2. In DNA form, the CDR3 reads TGTGCCTGGAGTAGGGGACAGGGCAATCAGCCCCAGCATTTT. This sequence encodes CAWSRGQGNQPQHF.

The CDR3 is CASRGGGTGYTF. The CDR3 DNA follows: TGTGCCAGCAGGGGCGGGGGAACTGGCTACACCTTC. V is TRBV6-1 and J is TRBJ1-2; tentative D call: TRBD1 (5 bases). The CDR3 has 12 amino acids. Trimming pared 6 bases from V and 7 bases from J, leaving 12 bases between. Germline-derived CDR1 and CDR2 are MNHNS and SASEGT.

The chain employs TRBV19 and TRBJ2-1; 10 bases map to TRBD1. Germline CDR1 is LNHDA and CDR2 is SQIVND (reference sequence). J gave up 5 bases and V 1 base, and 5 bases lay outside the gene matches. The CDR3 sequence is 16 residues long. CDR3 DNA: TGTGCCAGTAGTATAGCATACGGGACAGGGGACAATGAGCAGTTCTTC. Translated, it gives CASSIAYGTGDNEQFF.

The chain joins TRBV28 to TRBJ2-1; maybe TRBD1 (5 bases). The CDR3 consists of 13 residues. CDR1 is MDHEN and CDR2 is SYDVKM in the germline V gene. V was clipped by 2 bases and J by 5 bases, with 7 bases between them. In nucleotides, the CDR3 is TGTGCCAGCAGTTTAGAAGGGGACAATGAGCAGTTCTTC. Translated: CASSLEGDNEQFF.